Listed below are T cell receptor beta chains from one sample, sequenced in a study of radiotherapy plus CTLA-4 blockade in lung cancer. Sequencing used immunoSEQ multiplex PCR; TCRdb keeps in-frame clones, though not all of them. The repertoire includes more than 50,000 clones, around 69% of them detected once, and 2.5% to 3% sits in the top ten. The sample here was peripheral blood, taken from a patient treated with radiotherapy plus ipilimumab. The receptors originated from a human donor with non-small cell lung cancer who had a complete response to radiotherapy plus ipilimumab. The CDR3 runs from the conserved cysteine through the conserved F or W. The order of the fields is J gene, D gene, V gene, clone size, CDR3 protein, CDR3 DNA. D genes are given only for firm matches. Where a row states a size, it is once, few, many or the class of an expanded clone; other rows omit it.

>TRBJ2-7|TRBD1|TRBV4-3|.
CASSQLDRGEQYF
TGCGCCAGCAGCCAACTCGACAGGGGCGAGCAGTACTTC
>TRBJ1-1|.|TRBV4-1|.
CASSQVGWGRNTEAFF
TGCGCCAGCAGCCAAGTAGGATGGGGGCGGAACACTGAAGCTTTCTTT
>TRBJ2-3|.|TRBV5-6|.
CASSLAGRPDTQYF
TGTGCCAGCAGCTTGGCAGGCCGACCAGATACGCAGTATTTT
>TRBJ1-1|.|TRBV5-6|.
CASSLDRVTEAFF
TGTGCCAGCAGCTTGGACAGGGTCACTGAAGCTTTCTTT
>TRBJ2-3|.|TRBV30|.
CAWGTSPVRVPNTDTQYF
TGTGCCTGGGGCACCTCCCCGGTGAGGGTGCCAAACACAGATACGCAGTATTTT
>TRBJ1-4|.|TRBV28|.
CASSGGGGFGEKLFF
TGTGCCAGCAGTGGGGGCGGGGGCTTTGGTGAAAAACTGTTTTTT
>TRBJ2-7|TRBD2|TRBV27|medium-sized
CASSLNSGYYEQYF
TGTGCCAGCAGTTTGAATAGCGGGTACTACGAGCAGTACTTC
>TRBJ1-4|.|TRBV7-8|.
CASSLNIPLVINEKLFF
TGTGCCAGCAGCTTAAATATCCCTCTAGTAATTAATGAAAAACTGTTTTTT
>TRBJ2-3|.|TRBV7-9|.
CASRGAPDTQYF
TGTGCCAGCAGGGGGGCCCCAGATACGCAGTATTTT
>TRBJ2-3|.|TRBV5-1|.
CASKTMGALGTDTQYF
TGCGCCAGCAAGACTATGGGGGCTCTGGGCACAGATACGCAGTATTTT
>TRBJ2-7|TRBD1|TRBV15|.
CATSRYPGQGTYEQYF
TGTGCCACCAGCAGATATCCGGGACAGGGTACCTACGAGCAGTACTTC
>TRBJ2-1|TRBD2|TRBV6-5|few
CASSSRGRASGNEQFF
TGTGCCAGCAGTTCCCGCGGGAGGGCCTCCGGCAATGAGCAGTTCTTC
>TRBJ2-1|TRBD2|TRBV30|.
CAWRGGAGGGGEQFF
TGTGCCTGGAGGGGGGGGGCGGGAGGAGGGGGTGAGCAGTTCTTC
>TRBJ2-7|TRBD1|TRBV19|.
CASSIAPGGGYEQYF
TGTGCCAGTAGTATAGCCCCAGGGGGTGGCTACGAGCAGTACTTC
>TRBJ1-1|.|TRBV19|few
CASRDNRVMGTEAFF
TGTGCCAGTAGAGATAACAGGGTGATGGGGACTGAAGCTTTCTTT
>TRBJ1-2|TRBD1|TRBV28|many
CASSGQGASRFPGYTF
TGTGCCAGCAGTGGACAGGGGGCATCTCGATTTCCCGGCTACACCTTC
>TRBJ1-4|.|TRBV7-9|.
CASSLTRDVEKLFF
TGTGCCAGCAGCTTAACACGTGATGTTGAAAAACTGTTTTTT
>TRBJ1-3|.|TRBV5-1|.
CASSLESPGSGNTIYF
TGCGCCAGCAGCTTGGAATCGCCGGGCTCTGGAAACACCATATATTTT
>TRBJ1-3|.|TRBV28|.
CASNRPRDTIYF
TGTGCCAGCAATCGACCCCGGGACACCATATATTTT
>TRBJ2-7|.|TRBV27|.
CASSALTGFGYEQYF
TGTGCCAGCAGTGCCCTCACAGGGTTTGGCTACGAGCAGTACTTC
>TRBJ2-6|TRBD1|TRBV7-3|.
CASSSPGVWDRGRRGANVLTF
TGTGCCAGCAGCTCCCCAGGAGTTTGGGACAGGGGTCGACGAGGGGCCAACGTCCTGACTTTC
>TRBJ2-1|TRBD1|TRBV7-2|few
CASSLAPGGSYNEQFF
TGTGCCAGCAGCTTAGCCCCAGGGGGCTCCTACAATGAGCAGTTCTTC
>TRBJ2-3|.|TRBV20-1|.
CSAEGTDTQYF
TGCAGTGCTGAGGGAACAGATACGCAGTATTTT
>TRBJ2-5|.|TRBV28|.
CASSPYQGIGETQYF
TGTGCCAGCAGTCCCTATCAGGGGATTGGCGAGACCCAGTACTTC
>TRBJ2-2|.|TRBV18|.
CASSPLQGRNTGELFF
TGTGCCAGCTCACCACTTCAGGGCCGGAACACCGGGGAGCTGTTTTTT
>TRBJ2-2|TRBD1|TRBV28|once
CASSAPGQRRVYGGELFF
TGTGCCAGCAGTGCCCCGGGACAGCGAAGGGTATACGGCGGGGAGCTGTTTTTT
>TRBJ1-2|.|TRBV2|.
CASAGGENYGYTF
TGTGCCAGTGCCGGGGGGGAAAACTATGGCTACACCTTC
>TRBJ2-7|.|TRBV28|few
CASRPTPGDIQQYF
TGTGCCAGCAGGCCCACCCCGGGAGATATCCAGCAGTACTTC
>TRBJ2-2|TRBD2|TRBV7-9|once
CASSSLGLYTGELFF
TGTGCCAGCAGCTCCCTGGGACTATACACCGGGGAGCTGTTTTTT
>TRBJ1-2|.|TRBV5-6|.
CASSFTNYGYTF
TGTGCCAGCAGCTTTACTAACTATGGCTACACCTTC
>TRBJ1-3|.|TRBV6-6|many
CASSRDIDRNTIYF
TGTGCCAGCAGCCGCGACATCGATCGAAACACCATATATTTT
>TRBJ2-3|TRBD1|TRBV7-6|.
CASSSWTGTDTQYF
TGTGCCAGCAGCTCCTGGACAGGGACAGATACGCAGTATTTT
>TRBJ2-7|.|TRBV11-2|.
CASSLTGVGGLYEQYF
TGTGCCAGCAGCTTAACCGGGGTGGGAGGACTCTACGAGCAGTACTTC
>TRBJ2-1|TRBD2|TRBV7-9|.
CASSMGTSGMGFF
TGTGCCAGCAGCATGGGGACTAGCGGGATGGGGTTCTTC
>TRBJ2-7|TRBD2|TRBV27|once
CASSTQGGTYEQYF
TGTGCCAGCAGTACGCAGGGAGGGACGTACGAGCAGTACTTC
>TRBJ1-2|.|TRBV30|.
CAWSVRFPGSDYGYTF
TGTGCCTGGAGTGTACGGTTCCCGGGGTCGGACTATGGCTACACCTTC
>TRBJ1-1|TRBD1|TRBV27|.
CASSFLYRGNTEAFF
TGTGCCAGCAGTTTCTTATACAGGGGAAACACTGAAGCTTTCTTT
>TRBJ1-4|TRBD1|TRBV19|.
CASMPLGDRNEKLFF
TGTGCCAGTATGCCTTTGGGGGACAGAAATGAAAAACTGTTTTTT
>TRBJ1-6|TRBD1|TRBV23-1|.
CASFRDRNNSYNSPLHF
TGCGCCAGCTTCCGGGACAGGAATAATTCCTATAATTCACCCCTCCACTTT
>TRBJ2-5|.|TRBV7-9|few
CASSLAAGQETQYF
TGTGCCAGCAGCTTAGCTGCGGGGCAAGAGACCCAGTACTTC
>TRBJ2-1|.|TRBV5-1|.
CASSWGGGSYNEQFF
TGCGCCAGCAGTTGGGGAGGGGGGTCCTACAATGAGCAGTTCTTC
>TRBJ2-7|.|TRBV30|.
CAWSGRARPEQYF
TGTGCCTGGAGTGGCAGGGCCCGTCCCGAGCAGTACTTC
>TRBJ1-1|TRBD1|TRBV4-3|few
CASSQSYRGVGRIEAFF
TGCGCCAGCAGCCAGTCCTACAGGGGGGTCGGGCGGATTGAAGCTTTCTTT
>TRBJ2-3|TRBD2|TRBV7-9|once
CASSPLTSGGLTDTQYF
TGTGCCAGCAGCCCCCTAACTAGCGGGGGGCTCACAGATACGCAGTATTTT
>TRBJ1-4|TRBD1|TRBV5-8|.
CASSLGQGPINEKLFF
TGTGCCAGCAGCTTAGGACAGGGGCCCATTAATGAAAAACTGTTTTTT
>TRBJ2-7|TRBD1|TRBV5-4|.
CASSLRQGLEQYF
TGTGCCAGCAGCTTACGACAGGGTCTGGAGCAGTACTTC
>TRBJ1-2|.|TRBV6-6|.
CASNPGGGYGYTF
TGTGCCAGCAACCCGGGGGGCGGCTATGGCTACACCTTC
>TRBJ2-6|.|TRBV19|few
CASSIPRSVGANVLTF
TGTGCCAGTAGTATACCCCGGAGCGTTGGGGCCAACGTCCTGACTTTC
>TRBJ1-1|.|TRBV5-4|.
CASSLASGVKAFF
TGTGCCAGCAGCTTGGCCTCGGGGGTGAAAGCTTTCTTT
>TRBJ2-7|TRBD2|TRBV28|.
CASGDSGRFGDPDYEQYF
TGTGCCAGTGGGGATAGCGGGAGGTTTGGCGACCCTGATTACGAGCAGTACTTC
>TRBJ2-2|.|TRBV12-5|.
CASGPPGANTGELFF
TGTGCTAGTGGTCCCCCGGGAGCGAACACCGGGGAGCTGTTTTTT
>TRBJ2-3|TRBD2|TRBV9|.
CASSVGTSDRTDTQYF
TGTGCCAGCAGCGTGGGGACTAGCGACCGCACAGATACGCAGTATTTT
>TRBJ2-5|TRBD1|TRBV18|.
CASSPGDRVETQYF
TGTGCCAGCTCACCGGGAGACAGGGTGGAGACCCAGTACTTC
>TRBJ1-3|.|TRBV11-2|.
CASSPSGALSGNTIYF
TGTGCCAGCAGCCCCTCAGGGGCACTCTCTGGAAACACCATATATTTT
>TRBJ2-2|TRBD1|TRBV6-5|few
CASSSYPTGGSGELFF
TGTGCCAGCAGTTCCTATCCGACAGGGGGCTCCGGGGAGCTGTTTTTT
>TRBJ1-2|.|TRBV27|many
CASSLYGGGKAYGYTF
TGTGCCAGCAGTTTATATGGGGGGGGAAAGGCATATGGCTACACCTTC
>TRBJ2-7|.|TRBV6-1|once
CASSRQYSYEQYF
TGTGCCAGCAGCAGACAGTATTCCTACGAGCAGTACTTC
>TRBJ2-7|.|TRBV6-6|.
CASSKTGYEQYF
TGTGCCAGCAGCAAGACCGGGTACGAGCAGTACTTC